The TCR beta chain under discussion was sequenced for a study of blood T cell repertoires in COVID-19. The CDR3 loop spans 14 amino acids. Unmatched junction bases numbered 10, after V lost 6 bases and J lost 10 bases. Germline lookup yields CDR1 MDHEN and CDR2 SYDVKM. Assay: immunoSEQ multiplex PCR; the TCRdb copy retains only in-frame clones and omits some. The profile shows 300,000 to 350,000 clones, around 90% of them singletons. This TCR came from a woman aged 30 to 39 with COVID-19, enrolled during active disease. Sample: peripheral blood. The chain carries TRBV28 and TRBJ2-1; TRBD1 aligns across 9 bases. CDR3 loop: CASRSPTGGSEQFF. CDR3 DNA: TGTGCCAGCAGATCCCCAACAGGGGGCAGCGAGCAGTTCTTC.